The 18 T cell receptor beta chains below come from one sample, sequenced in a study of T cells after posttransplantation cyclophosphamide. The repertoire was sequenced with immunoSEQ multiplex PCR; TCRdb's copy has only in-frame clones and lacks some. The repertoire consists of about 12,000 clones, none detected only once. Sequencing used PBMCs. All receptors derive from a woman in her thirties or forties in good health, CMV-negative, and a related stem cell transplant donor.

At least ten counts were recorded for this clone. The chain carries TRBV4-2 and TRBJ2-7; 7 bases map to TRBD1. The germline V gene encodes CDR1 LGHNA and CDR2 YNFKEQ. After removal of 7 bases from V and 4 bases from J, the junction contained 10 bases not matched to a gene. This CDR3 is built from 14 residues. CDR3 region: CASNRDSGPYEQYF. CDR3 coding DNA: TGTGCCAGCAACCGGGACAGTGGTCCTTACGAGCAGTACTTC.

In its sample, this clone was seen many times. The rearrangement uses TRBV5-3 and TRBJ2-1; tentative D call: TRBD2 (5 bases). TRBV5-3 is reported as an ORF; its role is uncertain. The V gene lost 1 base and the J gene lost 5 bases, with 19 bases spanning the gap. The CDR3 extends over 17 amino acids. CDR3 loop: CARSLLIAQANNNEQFF. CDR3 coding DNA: TGTGCCAGAAGCTTGCTAATAGCGCAGGCTAATAACAATGAGCAGTTCTTC.

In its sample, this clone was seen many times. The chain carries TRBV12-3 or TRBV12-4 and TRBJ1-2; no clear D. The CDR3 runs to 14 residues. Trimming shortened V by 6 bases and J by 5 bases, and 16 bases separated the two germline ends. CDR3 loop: CASSSGLYGYGYTF. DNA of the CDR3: TGTGCCAGCAGCAGTGGGCTTTATGGGTATGGCTACACCTTC.

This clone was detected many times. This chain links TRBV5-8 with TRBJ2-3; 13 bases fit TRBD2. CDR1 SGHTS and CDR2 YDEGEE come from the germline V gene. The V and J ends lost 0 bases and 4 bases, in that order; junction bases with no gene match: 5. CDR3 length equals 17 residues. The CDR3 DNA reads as TGTGCCAGCAGCTTGGAGGGGACTAGCGGGACGGCAGATACGCAGTATTTT. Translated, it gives CASSLEGTSGTADTQYF.

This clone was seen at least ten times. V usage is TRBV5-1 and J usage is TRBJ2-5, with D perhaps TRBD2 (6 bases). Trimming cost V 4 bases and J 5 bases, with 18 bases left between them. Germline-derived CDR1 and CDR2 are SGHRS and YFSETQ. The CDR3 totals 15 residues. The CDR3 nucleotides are TGCGCCAGCAGCCAACTAGCCCTAAGTGGGGAGACCCAGTACTTC. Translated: CASSQLALSGETQYF.

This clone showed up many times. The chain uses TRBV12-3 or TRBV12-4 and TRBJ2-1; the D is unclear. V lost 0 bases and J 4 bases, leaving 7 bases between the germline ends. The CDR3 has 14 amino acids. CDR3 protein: CASSLAGLYNEQFF. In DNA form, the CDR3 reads TGTGCCAGCAGTTTAGCGGGCCTTTACAATGAGCAGTTCTTC.

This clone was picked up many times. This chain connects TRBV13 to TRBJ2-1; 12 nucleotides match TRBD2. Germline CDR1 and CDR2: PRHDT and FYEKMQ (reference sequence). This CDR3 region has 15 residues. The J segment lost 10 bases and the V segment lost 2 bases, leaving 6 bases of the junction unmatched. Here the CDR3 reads CASSLLAGGPQEQFF. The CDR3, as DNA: TGTGCCAGCAGCTTACTAGCGGGAGGGCCCCAGGAGCAGTTCTTC.

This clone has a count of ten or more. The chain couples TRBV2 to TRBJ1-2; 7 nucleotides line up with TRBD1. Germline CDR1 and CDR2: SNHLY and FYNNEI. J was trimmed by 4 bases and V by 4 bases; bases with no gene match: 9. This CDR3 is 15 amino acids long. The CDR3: CASSVRDSFIYGYTF. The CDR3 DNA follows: TGTGCCAGCAGTGTTCGGGACAGTTTCATCTATGGCTACACCTTC.

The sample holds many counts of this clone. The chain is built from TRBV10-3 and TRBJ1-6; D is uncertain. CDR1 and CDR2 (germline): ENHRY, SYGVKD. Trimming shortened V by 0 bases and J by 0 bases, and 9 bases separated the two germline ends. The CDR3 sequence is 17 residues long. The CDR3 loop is CAISESTASSYNSPLHF. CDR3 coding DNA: TGTGCCATCAGTGAGTCTACCGCGAGCTCCTATAATTCACCCCTCCACTTT.

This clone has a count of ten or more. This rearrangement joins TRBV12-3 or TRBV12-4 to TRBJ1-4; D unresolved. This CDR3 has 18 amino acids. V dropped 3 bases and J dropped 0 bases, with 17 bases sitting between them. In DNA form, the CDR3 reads TGTGCCAGCAGTTTTGGCACTTCCTACAGTGCAACTAATGAAAAACTGTTTTTT. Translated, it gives CASSFGTSYSATNEKLFF.

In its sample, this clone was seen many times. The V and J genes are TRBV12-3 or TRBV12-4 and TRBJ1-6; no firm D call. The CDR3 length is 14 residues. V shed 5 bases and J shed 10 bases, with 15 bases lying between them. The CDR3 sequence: CASSLKRTGSPLHF. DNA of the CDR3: TGTGCCAGCAGTCTCAAGCGGACGGGGTCACCCCTCCACTTT.

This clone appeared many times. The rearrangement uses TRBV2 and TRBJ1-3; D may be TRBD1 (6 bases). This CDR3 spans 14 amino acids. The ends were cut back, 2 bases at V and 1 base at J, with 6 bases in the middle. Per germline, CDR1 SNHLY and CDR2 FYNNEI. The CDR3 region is CASSEQGSGNTIYF. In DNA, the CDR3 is TGTGCCAGCAGTGAACAGGGGTCTGGAAACACCATATATTTT. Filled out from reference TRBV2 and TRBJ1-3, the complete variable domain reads EPEVTQTPSHQVTQMGQEVILRCVPISNHLYFYWYRQILGQKVEFLVSFYNNEISEKSEIFDDQFSVERPDGSNFTLKIRSTKLEDSAMYFCASSEQGSGNTIYFGEGSWLTVV.

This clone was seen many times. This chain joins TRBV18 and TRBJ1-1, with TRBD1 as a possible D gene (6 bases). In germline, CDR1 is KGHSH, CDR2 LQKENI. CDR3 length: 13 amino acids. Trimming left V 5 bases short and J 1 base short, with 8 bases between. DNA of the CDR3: TGTGCCAGCTCAGGGGGCGAGAACACTGAAGCTTTCTTT. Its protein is CASSGGENTEAFF. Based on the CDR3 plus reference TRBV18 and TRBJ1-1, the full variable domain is NAGVMQNPRHLVRRRGQEARLRCSPMKGHSHVYWYRQLPEEGLKFMVYLQKENIIDESGMPKERFSAEFPKEGPSILRIQQVVRGDSAAYFCASSGGENTEAFFGQGTRLTVV.

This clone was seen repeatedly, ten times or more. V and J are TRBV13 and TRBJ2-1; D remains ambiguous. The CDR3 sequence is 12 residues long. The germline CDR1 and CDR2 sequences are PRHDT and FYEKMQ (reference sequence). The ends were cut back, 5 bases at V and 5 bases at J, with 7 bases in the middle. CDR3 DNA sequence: TGTGCCAGCAGCAGCCTTCACAATGAGCAGTTCTTC. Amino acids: CASSSLHNEQFF.

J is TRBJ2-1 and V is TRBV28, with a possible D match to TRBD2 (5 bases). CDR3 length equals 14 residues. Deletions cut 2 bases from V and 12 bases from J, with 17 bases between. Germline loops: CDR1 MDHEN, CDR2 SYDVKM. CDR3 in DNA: TGTGCCAGCAGTTTAGGTCCAAAGGACTCGTGGCAGTTCTTC. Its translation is CASSLGPKDSWQFF.

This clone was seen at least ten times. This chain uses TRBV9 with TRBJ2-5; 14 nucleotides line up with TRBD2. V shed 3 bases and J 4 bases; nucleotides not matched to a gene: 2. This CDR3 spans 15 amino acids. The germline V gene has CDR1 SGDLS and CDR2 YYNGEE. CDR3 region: CASSEGTSGRETQYF. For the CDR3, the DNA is TGTGCCAGCAGCGAGGGGACTAGCGGGAGAGAGACCCAGTACTTC. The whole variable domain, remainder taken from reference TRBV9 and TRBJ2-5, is DSGVTQTPKHLITATGQRVTLRCSPRSGDLSVYWYQQSLDQGLQFLIQYYNGEERAKGNILERFSAQQFPDLHSELNLSSLELGDSALYFCASSEGTSGRETQYFGPGTRLLVL.

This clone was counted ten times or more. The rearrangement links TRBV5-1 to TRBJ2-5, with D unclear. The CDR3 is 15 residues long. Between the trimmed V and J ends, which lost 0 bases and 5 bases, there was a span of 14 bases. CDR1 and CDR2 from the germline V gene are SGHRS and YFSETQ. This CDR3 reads CASSLVRAGQETQYF. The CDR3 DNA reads TGCGCCAGCAGCTTGGTTAGGGCAGGCCAGGAGACCCAGTACTTC.

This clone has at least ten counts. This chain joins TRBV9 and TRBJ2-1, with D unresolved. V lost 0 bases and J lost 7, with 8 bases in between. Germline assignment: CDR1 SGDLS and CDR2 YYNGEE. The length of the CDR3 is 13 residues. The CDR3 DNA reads TGTGCCAGCAGCGTAGCTCGCGGAAATGAGCAGTTCTTC. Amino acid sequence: CASSVARGNEQFF. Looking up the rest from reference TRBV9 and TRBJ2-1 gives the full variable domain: DSGVTQTPKHLITATGQRVTLRCSPRSGDLSVYWYQQSLDQGLQFLIQYYNGEERAKGNILERFSAQQFPDLHSELNLSSLELGDSALYFCASSVARGNEQFFGPGTRLTVL.